This T cell receptor beta chain was retrieved from a study of immune evolution from preneoplasia to lung adenocarcinoma. As for the study in general: HLA loss of heterozygosity: less than 9% AIS, about 14% MIA, more than 25% ADC, none AAH. Whole-study results and caveats: Top clone frequencies peaked in normal lung, apparently declining through invasive adenocarcinoma. Normal lung had highest clonality; later lesions appeared denser, more diverse.

Trimming cost V 0 bases and J 2 bases; bases outside gene matches: 11. Germline V gene sequence: CDR1 SGHRS, CDR2 YFSETQ. The length of the CDR3 is 19 residues. Nucleic acids came from premalignant or tumor cells enriched by macro-dissection. The protocol was immunoSEQ multiplex PCR, while the TCRdb copy is restricted to in-frame clones and leaves out a portion. The profile shows about 8,200 clones, around 76% of them singletons. As regards this clone: The antigen remains undetermined.

This TCR came from a person in their 70s with lung adenocarcinoma. The chain combines TRBV5-1 with TRBJ2-5, with 12 bases lining up with TRBD2. The sequencing sample was made of FFPE minimally invasive lung adenocarcinoma tissue. The CDR3 region is CASSLGSSRLAGVQETQYF. The DNA of the CDR3 is TGCGCCAGCAGCTTGGGAAGCAGCCGACTAGCGGGGGTTCAAGAGACCCAGTACTTC.